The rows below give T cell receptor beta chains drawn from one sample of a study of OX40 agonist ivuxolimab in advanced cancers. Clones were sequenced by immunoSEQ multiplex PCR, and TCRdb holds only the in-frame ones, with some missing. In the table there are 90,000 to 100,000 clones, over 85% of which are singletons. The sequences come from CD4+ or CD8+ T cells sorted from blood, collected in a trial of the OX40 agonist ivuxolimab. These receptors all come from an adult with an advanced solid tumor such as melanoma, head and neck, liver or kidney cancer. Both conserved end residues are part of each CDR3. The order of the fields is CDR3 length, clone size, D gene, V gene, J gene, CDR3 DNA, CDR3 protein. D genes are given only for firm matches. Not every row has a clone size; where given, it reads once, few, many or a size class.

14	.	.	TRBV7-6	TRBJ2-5	TGTGCCAGCAGCTTAGCAGGGGCCGGGGAGACCCAGTACTTC	CASSLAGAGETQYF
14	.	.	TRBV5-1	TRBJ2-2	TGCGCCAGCAGCTCCCAGGGGAACACCGGGGAGCTGTTTTTT	CASSSQGNTGELFF
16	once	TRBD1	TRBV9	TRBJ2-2	TGTGCCAGCACTGAACCGGGACAGGGCCAATCCGGGGAGCTGTTTTTT	CASTEPGQGQSGELFF
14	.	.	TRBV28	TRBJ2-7	TGTGCCAGCAGTTTATTCCCAGGGGAGTACGAGCAGTACTTC	CASSLFPGEYEQYF
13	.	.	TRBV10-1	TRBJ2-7	TGCGCCAGCACCCCCTCGGTGGGCTACGAGCAGTACTTC	CASTPSVGYEQYF
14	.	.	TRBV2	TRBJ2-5	TGTGCCAGCAGGCCCTTCAGGGGCCGTGAGACCCAGTACTTC	CASRPFRGRETQYF
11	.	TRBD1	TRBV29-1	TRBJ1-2	TGCAGCGTTGAGGGACAGGATGGCTACACCTTC	CSVEGQDGYTF
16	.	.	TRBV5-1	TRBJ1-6	TGCGCCAGCAGCTGGACCGACAGCACCATTAATTCACCCCTCCACTTT	CASSWTDSTINSPLHF
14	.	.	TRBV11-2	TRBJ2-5	TGTGCCAGCAGCCCTAACTCGGGGGAAGAGACCCAGTACTTC	CASSPNSGEETQYF
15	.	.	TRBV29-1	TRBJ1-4	TGCAGCGTTCAAATAATAGGGGCTTCGGATGAAAAACTGTTTTTT	CSVQIIGASDEKLFF
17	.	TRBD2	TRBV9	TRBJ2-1	TGTGCCAGCAGCGTACAACCCCAAGCGGGGGCGAATAGTGAGCAGTTCTTC	CASSVQPQAGANSEQFF
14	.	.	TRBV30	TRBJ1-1	TGTGCCTGGACTGTGGGGGCTAGGGAAACTGAAGCTTTCTTT	CAWTVGARETEAFF
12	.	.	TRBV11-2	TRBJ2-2	TGTGCCAGCAGCTTAGTGAGGGGGGAGCTGTTTTTT	CASSLVRGELFF
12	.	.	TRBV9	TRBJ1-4	TGTGCCAGTAGTCGAACTAATGAAAAACTGTTTTTT	CASSRTNEKLFF
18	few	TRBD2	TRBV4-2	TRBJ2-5	TGTGCCAGCAGCCAAGATTTGGGGGGGGGTCGATATGTGAAGACCCAGTACTTC	CASSQDLGGGRYVKTQYF
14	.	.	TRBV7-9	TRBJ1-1	TGTGCCAGCAGCGAGCGGACAGTGAACACTGAAGCTTTCTTT	CASSERTVNTEAFF
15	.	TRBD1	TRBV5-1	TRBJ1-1	TGCGCCAGCAGCTCAACACAGGGGATTTCGTCTGAAGCTTTCTTT	CASSSTQGISSEAFF
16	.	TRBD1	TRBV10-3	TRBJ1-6	TGTGCCATCAGTGAGTCTAGGGACAGCGGGGATTCACCCCTCCACTTT	CAISESRDSGDSPLHF
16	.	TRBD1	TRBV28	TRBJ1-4	TGTGCCAGCAGTTTACAGGGGGTTGCAACTAATGAAAAACTGTTTTTT	CASSLQGVATNEKLFF
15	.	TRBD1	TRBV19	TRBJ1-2	TGTGCCAGTACCCTATCGGGACAGGGGGCTGGTGGCTACACCTTC	CASTLSGQGAGGYTF
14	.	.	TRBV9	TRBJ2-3	TGTGCCAGCAGCGTAACCCCATCTGGAAATACGCAGTATTTT	CASSVTPSGNTQYF
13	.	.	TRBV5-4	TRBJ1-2	TGTGCCAGCAGCTTGCCGACTAACTATGGCTACACCTTC	CASSLPTNYGYTF
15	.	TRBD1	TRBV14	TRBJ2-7	TGTGCCAGCAGTCCCGGGACAGTTACTTTCTACGAGCAGTACTTC	CASSPGTVTFYEQYF
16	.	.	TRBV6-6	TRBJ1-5	TGTGCCAGCAGTTACTCGGGGGGGAGGTGGGATCAGCCCCAGCATTTT	CASSYSGGRWDQPQHF
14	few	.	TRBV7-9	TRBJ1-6	TGTGCCAGCAGCGTGACATGGTCTAATTCACCCCTCCACTTT	CASSVTWSNSPLHF
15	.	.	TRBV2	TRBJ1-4	TGTGCCAGCAGTCGTTGGACAGCAACTAATGAAAAACTGTTTTTT	CASSRWTATNEKLFF
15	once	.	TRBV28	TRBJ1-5	TGTGCCAGCAGCAGGACGGCTTATAGCAATCAGCCCCAGCATTTT	CASSRTAYSNQPQHF
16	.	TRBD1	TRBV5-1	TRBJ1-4	TGCGCCAGCAGCCAACAGGGGCGAGGGGAAAATGAAAAACTGTTTTTT	CASSQQGRGENEKLFF
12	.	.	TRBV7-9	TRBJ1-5	TGTGCCAGCAGTCCTCCGGGGCAGCCCCAGCATTTT	CASSPPGQPQHF
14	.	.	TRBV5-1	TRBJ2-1	TGCGCCAGCAGCTTGGGCGGGGGCCGCAATGAGCAGTTCTTC	CASSLGGGRNEQFF
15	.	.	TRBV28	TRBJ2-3	TGTGCCAGCAGTCCCTGGGGGGGGGCGGCGGATACGCAGTATTTT	CASSPWGGAADTQYF
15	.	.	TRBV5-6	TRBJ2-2	TGTGCCAGCAGTATGACAGGTCCGTACACCGGGGAGCTGTTTTTT	CASSMTGPYTGELFF
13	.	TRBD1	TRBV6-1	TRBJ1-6	TGTGCCAGCAGTGAGGGACAGTATTCACCCCTCCACTTT	CASSEGQYSPLHF
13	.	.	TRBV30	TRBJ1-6	TGTGCCTGGACAGAATGGGGTGGTTCACCCCTCCACTTT	CAWTEWGGSPLHF
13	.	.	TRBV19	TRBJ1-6	TGTGCCAGTAGTACGGGGGGGGTCTCACCCCTCCACTTT	CASSTGGVSPLHF